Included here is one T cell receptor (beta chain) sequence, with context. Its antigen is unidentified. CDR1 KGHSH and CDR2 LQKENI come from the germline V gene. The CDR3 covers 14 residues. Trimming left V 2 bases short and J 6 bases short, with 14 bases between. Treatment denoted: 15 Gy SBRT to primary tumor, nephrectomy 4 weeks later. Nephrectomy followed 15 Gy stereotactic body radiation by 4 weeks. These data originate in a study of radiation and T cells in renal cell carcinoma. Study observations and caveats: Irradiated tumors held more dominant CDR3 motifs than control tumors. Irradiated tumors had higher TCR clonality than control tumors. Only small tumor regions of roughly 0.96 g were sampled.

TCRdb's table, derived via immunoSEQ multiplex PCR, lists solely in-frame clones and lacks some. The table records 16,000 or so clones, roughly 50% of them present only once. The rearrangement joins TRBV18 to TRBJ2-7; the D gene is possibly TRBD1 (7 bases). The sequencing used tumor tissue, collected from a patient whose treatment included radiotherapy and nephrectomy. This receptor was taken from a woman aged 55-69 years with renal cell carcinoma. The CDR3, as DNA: TGTGCCAGCTCACCAGGGCAGGGGGAGGTCGAGCAGTACTTC. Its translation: CASSPGQGEVEQYF.